A selection of T cell receptor beta chains follows, all from one sample in a study of beta chain features in type 1 diabetes. Using immunoSEQ multiplex PCR, the repertoire was profiled, and TCRdb retains in-frame clones only, with some absent. The table has 600,000 to 650,000 clones, roughly a sixth seen once. The sample comprised naive CD4+ T cells from blood. These receptors all come from a man younger than 30 in good health. The CDR3 runs from the conserved cysteine through the conserved F or W. The D gene is left open where the match is weak. A row's size may be missing; if present it is once, few, many or a size class.

D: .
J: TRBJ1-5
size: .
V: TRBV9
DNA: TGTGCCAGCAGCGTAGCTCCAAACAAAAATCGGCCCCAGCATTTT
CDR3: CASSVAPNKNRPQHF

D: .
J: TRBJ1-5
size: few
V: TRBV5-4
DNA: TGTGCCAGCAGCTTGGCAGGGAGCAATCAGCCCCAGCATTTT
CDR3: CASSLAGSNQPQHF

D: .
J: TRBJ1-3
size: .
V: TRBV30
DNA: TGTGCCTGGAGTCAGACCCAGGACACCATATATTTT
CDR3: CAWSQTQDTIYF

D: TRBD2
J: TRBJ2-7
size: few
V: TRBV6-6
DNA: TGTGCCAGCAGTTACTCGATGGCGGGGGCCTACGAGCAGTACTTC
CDR3: CASSYSMAGAYEQYF

D: .
J: TRBJ1-1
size: few
V: TRBV4-3
DNA: TGCGCCAGCAGCCAAGAGATGACGAACACTGAAGCTTTCTTT
CDR3: CASSQEMTNTEAFF

D: .
J: TRBJ1-2
size: few
V: TRBV7-9
DNA: TGTGCCAGCAGCCTTCAGGAATCAGACTATGGCTACACCTTC
CDR3: CASSLQESDYGYTF

D: TRBD2
J: TRBJ2-1
size: .
V: TRBV7-9
DNA: TGTGCCAGCAGCGAGCCCGCGGCGGGAGTGGTAAGGTTCTACAATGAGCAGTTCTTC
CDR3: CASSEPAAGVVRFYNEQFF

D: TRBD1
J: TRBJ2-7
size: few
V: TRBV5-4
DNA: TGTGCCAGCAGTCGACAGGGGGGGTACGAGCAGTACTTC
CDR3: CASSRQGGYEQYF

D: .
J: TRBJ1-2
size: .
V: TRBV4-1
DNA: TGCGCCAGCAGCCAAGATTCGGTGTACTGGGTTCCCGTAGCTAACTATGGCTACACCTTC
CDR3: CASSQDSVYWVPVANYGYTF

D: TRBD1
J: TRBJ1-1
size: few
V: TRBV11-2
DNA: TGTGCCAGCGCAAAACAGGGGGAGAACACTGAAGCTTTCTTT
CDR3: CASAKQGENTEAFF

D: .
J: TRBJ2-7
size: .
V: TRBV7-2
DNA: TGTGCCAGCAGCCCAAAGCGGGTGGGCAACGAGCAGTACTTC
CDR3: CASSPKRVGNEQYF

D: TRBD1
J: TRBJ1-3
size: few
V: TRBV18
DNA: TGTGCCAGCTCACCATTGCCGGGACAGGGCAACTCCGGAAACACCATATATTTT
CDR3: CASSPLPGQGNSGNTIYF

D: .
J: TRBJ2-5
size: once
V: TRBV5-4
DNA: TGTGCCAGCAGCTCCAGGACTATCGAGACCCAGTACTTC
CDR3: CASSSRTIETQYF

D: TRBD2
J: TRBJ2-7
size: .
V: TRBV13
DNA: TGTTCCAGCAGCATCAGGACTAGCGCGAGCTCCTACGAGCAGTACTTC
CDR3: CSSSIRTSASSYEQYF

D: .
J: TRBJ2-1
size: .
V: TRBV15
DNA: TGTGCCACCAGCCCGGGTCTTAATGAGCAGTTCTTC
CDR3: CATSPGLNEQFF

D: .
J: TRBJ1-1
size: few
V: TRBV29-1
DNA: TGCAGCGTACGGTCAAACGCGATATACACTGAAGCTTTCTTT
CDR3: CSVRSNAIYTEAFF

D: TRBD2
J: TRBJ2-7
size: many
V: TRBV10-3
DNA: TGTGCCATCAGGGGTCTTGGGCTAGCGGGGGCCTCTTACGAGCAGTACTTC
CDR3: CAIRGLGLAGASYEQYF

D: TRBD1
J: TRBJ1-4
size: many
V: TRBV23-1
DNA: TGCGCCAGCAGTCCCAAAGGACAGGGAACTAATGAAAAACTGTTTTTT
CDR3: CASSPKGQGTNEKLFF

D: .
J: TRBJ2-1
size: .
V: TRBV4-3
DNA: TGCGCCAGCAGGTTAGTGGGGGCAGATGAGCAGTTCTTC
CDR3: CASRLVGADEQFF

D: TRBD1
J: TRBJ2-1
size: .
V: TRBV5-1
DNA: TGCGCCAGCAGCCAGGGACAGAACAATGAGCAGTTCTTC
CDR3: CASSQGQNNEQFF

D: TRBD1
J: TRBJ2-3
size: .
V: TRBV5-1
DNA: TGCGCCAGCACCTCTAATCCGGGACAGGAGATCACAGATACGCAGTATTTT
CDR3: CASTSNPGQEITDTQYF

D: TRBD2
J: TRBJ2-3
size: .
V: TRBV7-2
DNA: TGTGCCAGCAGCTTAACTAGCGGGGGGTCCACAGATACGCAGTATTTT
CDR3: CASSLTSGGSTDTQYF

D: TRBD1
J: TRBJ2-3
size: few
V: TRBV9
DNA: TGTGCCAGCAGCGTAGGCCCGGGACAGGGGGGAACAGATACGCAGTATTTT
CDR3: CASSVGPGQGGTDTQYF

D: TRBD2
J: TRBJ2-7
size: few
V: TRBV28
DNA: TGTGCCAGCAGTTTAAAACTAGCGGTCTTGAGGCAGTACTTC
CDR3: CASSLKLAVLRQYF

D: .
J: TRBJ1-5
size: .
V: TRBV5-6
DNA: TGTGCCAGCAGCCGCAAGGGCCGCAATCAGCCCCAGCATTTT
CDR3: CASSRKGRNQPQHF

D: .
J: TRBJ1-2
size: .
V: TRBV18
DNA: TGTGCCAGCTCACCAACGCAACGACTAAGGACCTATGGCTACACCTTC
CDR3: CASSPTQRLRTYGYTF

D: .
J: TRBJ1-2
size: few
V: TRBV2
DNA: TGTGCCAGCAGTGGTATGTTCTCGACAGGTCCCGGCTACACCTTC
CDR3: CASSGMFSTGPGYTF

D: .
J: TRBJ1-3
size: few
V: TRBV7-2
DNA: TGTGCCAGCAGCTTGGTGGTGGGTGGAAACACCATATATTTT
CDR3: CASSLVVGGNTIYF

D: .
J: TRBJ2-3
size: .
V: TRBV7-9
DNA: TGTGCCAGCAGTCCGTCAGCAGATACGCAGTATTTT
CDR3: CASSPSADTQYF

D: .
J: TRBJ2-7
size: few
V: TRBV5-1
DNA: TGCGCCAGCAGCCGTTTGACAGAGACCTACGAGCAGTACTTC
CDR3: CASSRLTETYEQYF

D: TRBD2
J: TRBJ2-3
size: few
V: TRBV25-1
DNA: TGTGCCAGCTCGTCCGGGACTAGAGCCACAGATACGCAGTATTTT
CDR3: CASSSGTRATDTQYF

D: .
J: TRBJ2-7
size: .
V: TRBV18
DNA: TGTGCCAGCTCACCATATATACCGGGACGCAACACCTCCTACGAGCAGTACTTC
CDR3: CASSPYIPGRNTSYEQYF

D: TRBD2
J: TRBJ2-3
size: .
V: TRBV5-6
DNA: TGTGCCAGCAGCACCCCCGGACTAGCGGCCACAGATACGCAGTATTTT
CDR3: CASSTPGLAATDTQYF

D: TRBD1
J: TRBJ1-1
size: .
V: TRBV7-2
DNA: TGTGCCAGCAGCTTAGGCGTGAACAGGGGAACTGAAGCTTTCTTT
CDR3: CASSLGVNRGTEAFF

D: TRBD1
J: TRBJ2-3
size: .
V: TRBV9
DNA: TGTGCCAGCAGCTACCCAGGACAGGGGAATGCAGATACGCAGTATTTT
CDR3: CASSYPGQGNADTQYF

D: TRBD1
J: TRBJ2-2
size: few
V: TRBV19
DNA: TGTGCCAGTAGCCAGAGGACAGGGAGCACCGGGGAGCTGTTTTTT
CDR3: CASSQRTGSTGELFF

D: .
J: TRBJ1-5
size: .
V: TRBV9
DNA: TGTGCCAGCAGCGCCGGGCCCGAATATCAGCCCCAGCATTTT
CDR3: CASSAGPEYQPQHF

D: TRBD2
J: TRBJ2-7
size: few
V: TRBV25-1
DNA: TGTGCCAGCGGGCCCCTCGGGGGGTTCAACGAGCAGTACTTC
CDR3: CASGPLGGFNEQYF

D: .
J: TRBJ2-5
size: .
V: TRBV4-2
DNA: TGTGCCAGCAGCCAAGAGGGTGCGGTTCAGGCGGCCCAGTACTTC
CDR3: CASSQEGAVQAAQYF

D: .
J: TRBJ2-3
size: few
V: TRBV7-3
DNA: TGTGCCAGCAGCTCAGGCTTACTAGATACGCAGTATTTT
CDR3: CASSSGLLDTQYF

D: .
J: TRBJ1-5
size: .
V: TRBV7-9
DNA: TGTGCCAGCAGCTTATCAGATAGCAATCAGCCCCAGCATTTT
CDR3: CASSLSDSNQPQHF

D: .
J: TRBJ1-5
size: few
V: TRBV5-6
DNA: TGTGCCAGCAGCTTGAGGGGATACAATCAGCCCCAGCATTTT
CDR3: CASSLRGYNQPQHF

D: .
J: TRBJ1-5
size: .
V: TRBV18
DNA: TGTGCCAGCTCACCGGGAAGCCCAGGGAGCAATCAGCCCCAGCATTTT
CDR3: CASSPGSPGSNQPQHF

D: TRBD1
J: TRBJ1-1
size: .
V: TRBV7-6
DNA: TGTGCCAGCAGCTCCTCAGGGGGCGCCGGCACTGAAGCTTTCTTT
CDR3: CASSSSGGAGTEAFF

D: TRBD1
J: TRBJ2-3
size: .
V: TRBV7-2
DNA: TGTGCCAGCAGCACCCGGGACAGGGGAATTGGGTATTTT
CDR3: CASSTRDRGIGYF